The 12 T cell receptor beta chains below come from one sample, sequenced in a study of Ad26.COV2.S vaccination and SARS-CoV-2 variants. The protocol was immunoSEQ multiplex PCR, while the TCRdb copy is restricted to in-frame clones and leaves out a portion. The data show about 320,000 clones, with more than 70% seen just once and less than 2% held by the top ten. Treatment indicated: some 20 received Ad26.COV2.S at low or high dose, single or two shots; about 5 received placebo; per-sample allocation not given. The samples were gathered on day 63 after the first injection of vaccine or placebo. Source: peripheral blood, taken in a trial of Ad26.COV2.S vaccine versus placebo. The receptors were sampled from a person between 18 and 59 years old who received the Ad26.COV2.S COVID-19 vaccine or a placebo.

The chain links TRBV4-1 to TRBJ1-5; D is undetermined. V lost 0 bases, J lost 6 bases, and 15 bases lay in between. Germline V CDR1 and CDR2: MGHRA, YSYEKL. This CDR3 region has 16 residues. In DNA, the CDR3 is TGCGCCAGCAGCCAAGATTCCGGGGAATGGGTTCAGCCCCAGCATTTT. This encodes CASSQDSGEWVQPQHF.

The CDR3 region is CASGTGTAYAGANVLTF. The DNA of the CDR3 is TGTGCCAGTGGAACCGGGACGGCCTATGCAGGGGCCAACGTCCTGACTTTC. V and J are TRBV19 and TRBJ2-6; tentatively, D is TRBD1 or TRBD2 (5 bases each). Between the trimmed V and J ends, which lost 8 bases and 4 bases, there was a span of 21 bases. This CDR3 is built from 17 residues. Germline values: CDR1 LNHDA, CDR2 SQIVND (reference sequence).

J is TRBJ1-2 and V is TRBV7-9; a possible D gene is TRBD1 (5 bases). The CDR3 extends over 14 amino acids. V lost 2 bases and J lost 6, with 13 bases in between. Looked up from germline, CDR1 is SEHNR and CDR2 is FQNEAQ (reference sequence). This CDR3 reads CASSLLQGIDGYTF. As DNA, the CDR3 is TGTGCCAGCAGCTTACTTCAGGGTATCGATGGCTACACCTTC. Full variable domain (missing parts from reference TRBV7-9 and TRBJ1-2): DTGVSQNPRHKITKRGQNVTFRCDPISEHNRLYWYRQTLGQGPEFLTYFQNEAQLEKSRLLSDRFSAERPKGSFSTLEIQRTEQGDSAMYLCASSLLQGIDGYTFGSGTRLTVV.

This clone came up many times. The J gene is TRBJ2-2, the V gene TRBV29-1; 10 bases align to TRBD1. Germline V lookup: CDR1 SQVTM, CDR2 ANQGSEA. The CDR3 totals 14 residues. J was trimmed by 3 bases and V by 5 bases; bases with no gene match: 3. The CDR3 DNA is TGCAGCGTTCAGGGACAGGGGTACACCGGGGAGCTGTTTTTT. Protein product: CSVQGQGYTGELFF.

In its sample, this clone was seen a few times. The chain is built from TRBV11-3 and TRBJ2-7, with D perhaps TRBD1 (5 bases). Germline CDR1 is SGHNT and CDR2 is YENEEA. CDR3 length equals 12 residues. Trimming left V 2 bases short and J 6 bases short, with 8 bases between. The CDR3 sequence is CASSLQGGEQYF. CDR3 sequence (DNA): TGTGCCAGCAGCTTACAGGGTGGCGAGCAGTACTTC.

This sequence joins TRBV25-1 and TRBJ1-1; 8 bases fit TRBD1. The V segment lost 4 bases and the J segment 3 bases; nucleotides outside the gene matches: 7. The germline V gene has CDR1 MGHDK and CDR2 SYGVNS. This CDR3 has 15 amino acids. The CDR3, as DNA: TGTGCCAGCAGTGGCCGGACAGGGAAGCACACTGAAGCTTTCTTT. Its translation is CASSGRTGKHTEAFF.

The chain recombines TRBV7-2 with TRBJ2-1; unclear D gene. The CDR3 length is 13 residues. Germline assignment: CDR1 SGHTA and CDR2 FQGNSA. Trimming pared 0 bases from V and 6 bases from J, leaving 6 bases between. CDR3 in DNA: TGTGCCAGCAGCTTAGCGCGCCCCAATGAGCAGTTCTTC. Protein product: CASSLARPNEQFF.

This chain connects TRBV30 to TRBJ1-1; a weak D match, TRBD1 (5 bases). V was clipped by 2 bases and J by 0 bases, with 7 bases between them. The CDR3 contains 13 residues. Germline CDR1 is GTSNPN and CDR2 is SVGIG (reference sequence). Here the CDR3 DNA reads TGTGCCTGGAGTCAGGGCTTGAACACTGAAGCTTTCTTT. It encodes CAWSQGLNTEAFF. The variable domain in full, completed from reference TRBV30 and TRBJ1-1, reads SQTIHQWPATLVQPVGSPLSLECTVEGTSNPNLYWYRQAAGRGLQLLFYSVGIGQISSEVPQNLSASRPQDRQFILSSKKLLLSDSGFYLCAWSQGLNTEAFFGQGTRLTVV.

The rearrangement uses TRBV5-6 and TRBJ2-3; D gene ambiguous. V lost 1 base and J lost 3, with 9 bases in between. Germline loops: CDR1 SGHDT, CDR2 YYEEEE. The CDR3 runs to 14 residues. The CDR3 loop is CASSLLRGTDTQYF. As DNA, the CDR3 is TGTGCCAGCAGCTTGCTTCGTGGGACAGATACGCAGTATTTT.

CDR3 loop: CASSENTGAYGYTF. The CDR3 nucleotides are TGTGCCAGCAGCGAAAACACAGGGGCCTATGGCTACACCTTC. The V gene is TRBV9, the J gene TRBJ1-2; 7 nucleotides agree with TRBD1. The CDR3 sequence is 14 residues long. The germline V gene encodes CDR1 SGDLS and CDR2 YYNGEE. Trimming took 3 bases from V and 4 from J; bases not matched to a gene: 6.

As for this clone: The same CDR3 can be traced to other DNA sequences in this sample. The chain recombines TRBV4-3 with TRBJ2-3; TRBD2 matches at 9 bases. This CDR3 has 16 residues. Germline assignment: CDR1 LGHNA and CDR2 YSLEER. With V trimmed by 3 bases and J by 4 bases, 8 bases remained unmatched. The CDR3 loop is CASSQDLAGASDTQYF. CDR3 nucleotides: TGCGCCAGCAGCCAGGACTTAGCGGGGGCCTCAGATACGCAGTATTTT.

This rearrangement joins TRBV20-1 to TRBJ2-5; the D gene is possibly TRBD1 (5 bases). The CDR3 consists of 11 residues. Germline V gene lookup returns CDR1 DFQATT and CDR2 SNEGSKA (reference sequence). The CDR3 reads CSVGAPETQYF. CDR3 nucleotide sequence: TGCAGCGTAGGGGCCCCGGAGACCCAGTACTTC.